Shown below are 20 T cell receptor beta chains from a single sample sequenced in a study of T cell responses to AZD1222 COVID-19 vaccine (dated by TCRdb to the early 2020s). The library was prepared using the immunoSEQ multiplex PCR assay. The source is immuneACCESS, and TCRdb retained only in-frame sequences with V and J called. Part of the clones is not carried over; for the studies checked, unresolved V genes explain less than half of this, and the remainder is unexplained. Counted in this sample were about 110,000 clones; 86% of them appeared once. Together, the top ten hold approximately 3% of the sample. Explained via the paper, the time point label denotes: baseline before first vaccination. The sample in question was peripheral blood, obtained on day 0 of AZD1222 vaccination. These TCRs come from an adult in good health.

This chain links TRBV15 with TRBJ2-7, with TRBD2 as a possible D gene (5 bases). The CDR3 totals 14 residues. V shed 1 base and J shed 5 bases, with 12 bases lying between them. The germline V gene has CDR1 LNHNV and CDR2 YYDKDF (reference sequence). CDR3 sequence: CATSRGGLVNEQYF. DNA of the CDR3: TGTGCCACCAGCAGAGGAGGGCTGGTCAACGAGCAGTACTTC.

The chain links TRBV9 to TRBJ1-1; D remains ambiguous. The CDR3 sequence is 13 residues long. Between the trimmed V and J ends, which lost 3 bases and 5 bases, there was a span of 11 bases. CDR1 and CDR2 (germline): SGDLS, YYNGEE. CDR3 residues: CASSAGWGTEAFF. CDR3 DNA: TGTGCCAGCAGCGCCGGGTGGGGAACTGAAGCTTTCTTT.

This clone was seen just once. The chain employs TRBV11-1 and TRBJ2-7; 11 positions match TRBD2. V shed 5 bases and J 6 bases; nucleotides not matched to a gene: 3. The V gene's germline CDR1 is SGHAT and CDR2 FQDESV (reference sequence). The CDR3 consists of 13 residues. CDR3 amino acids: CASSPGLAVEQYF. The CDR3 DNA reads TGTGCCAGCAGCCCGGGACTAGCGGTCGAGCAGTACTTC.

The chain joins TRBV2 to TRBJ1-2; D may be TRBD1 (5 bases). The germline CDR1 and CDR2 sequences are SNHLY and FYNNEI. V lost 7 bases and J 7 bases, leaving 13 bases between the germline ends. The CDR3 is 12 residues long. CDR3 region: CASKPGTLGYTF. For the CDR3, the DNA is TGTGCCAGCAAGCCGGGGACCCTTGGCTACACCTTC.

This clone was observed once. The J gene is TRBJ1-1, the V gene TRBV2; 8 bases align to TRBD1. Unmatched junction bases numbered 4, after V lost 3 bases and J lost 4 bases. The CDR3 is made up of 14 amino acids. CDR1 and CDR2 from the germline V gene are SNHLY and FYNNEI. CDR3 in DNA: TGTGCCAGCAGTGATCCGGACAGGGTCACTGAAGCTTTCTTT. Its protein product is CASSDPDRVTEAFF. Based on the CDR3 plus reference TRBV2 and TRBJ1-1, the full variable domain is EPEVTQTPSHQVTQMGQEVILRCVPISNHLYFYWYRQILGQKVEFLVSFYNNEISEKSEIFDDQFSVERPDGSNFTLKIRSTKLEDSAMYFCASSDPDRVTEAFFGQGTRLTVV.

This chain connects TRBV7-9 to TRBJ2-3; D possibly corresponds to TRBD2 (5 bases). Trimming stripped 5 bases from V and 2 bases from J, with 17 bases between. The germline gives CDR1 SEHNR, CDR2 FQNEAQ (reference sequence). The CDR3 has 16 residues. The CDR3 DNA follows: TGTGCCAGCAGCCCCGGTGGGAGCCCCTACACAGATACGCAGTATTTT. Translation gives CASSPGGSPYTDTQYF.

This clone was detected only a few times. This sequence joins TRBV15 and TRBJ2-7; 9 nucleotides line up with TRBD1. The CDR3 loop spans 15 amino acids. CDR1 is LNHNV and CDR2 is YYDKDF in the germline V gene (reference sequence). J lost 5 bases, V lost 1 base, and 6 bases had no gene match. In nucleotides, the CDR3 is TGTGCCACCAGCAGAGCCGGGACAGGGTCAGACGAGCAGTACTTC. Translated: CATSRAGTGSDEQYF.

The chain has TRBV18 and TRBJ1-1; 8 bases align to TRBD1. CDR3 length equals 14 residues. The junction had 7 bases not matched to a gene; V was cut back by 5 bases and J by 5 bases. Germline loops: CDR1 KGHSH, CDR2 LQKENI. CDR3 sequence (DNA): TGTGCCAGCTCAAAAGACAGGGGTGGAACTGAAGCTTTCTTT. It is translated as CASSKDRGGTEAFF.

The V call is TRBV2, the J call TRBJ2-7; the D gene is possibly TRBD1 (6 bases). Germline lookup yields CDR1 SNHLY and CDR2 FYNNEI. The CDR3 is made up of 13 amino acids. V lost 10 bases, J lost 6 bases, and 19 bases lay in between. CDR3 in amino acids: CATLFLQGVEQYF. CDR3 coding DNA: TGTGCCACCCTCTTTTTACAGGGTGTCGAGCAGTACTTC.

In this sample, this clone turned up once. The chain combines TRBV30 with TRBJ2-3; a possible D gene is TRBD1 (5 bases). Germline V gene data show CDR1 as GTSNPN and CDR2 as SVGIG (reference sequence). The CDR3 extends over 13 amino acids. V lost 5 bases and J lost 0, with 9 bases in between. The CDR3 DNA is TGTGCCTGGCGGCAGGGTAGCACAGATACGCAGTATTTT. It encodes CAWRQGSTDTQYF.

The CDR3 spells CASSPRTQEKLFF. DNA of the CDR3: TGTGCCAGCAGCCCACGTACTCAGGAAAAACTGTTTTTT. This sequence joins TRBV7-2 and TRBJ1-4; D gene uncertain. Per germline, CDR1 SGHTA and CDR2 FQGNSA. This CDR3 is built from 13 residues. V lost 5 bases and J lost 8, with 12 bases in between.

The V and J genes are TRBV2 and TRBJ1-1; a weak D match, TRBD1 (5 bases). Trimming pared 7 bases from V and 3 bases from J, leaving 6 bases between. This CDR3 is 11 amino acids long. The V gene's germline CDR1 is SNHLY and CDR2 FYNNEI. CDR3 in DNA: TGTGCCAGCACAGGGTACACTGAAGCTTTCTTT. This sequence encodes CASTGYTEAFF. Combining the CDR3 with reference TRBV2 and TRBJ1-1 gives the whole variable domain EPEVTQTPSHQVTQMGQEVILRCVPISNHLYFYWYRQILGQKVEFLVSFYNNEISEKSEIFDDQFSVERPDGSNFTLKIRSTKLEDSAMYFCASTGYTEAFFGQGTRLTVV.

The rearrangement uses TRBV30 and TRBJ1-1, with TRBD1 matching over 8 bases. CDR3 size: 14 residues. CDR1 and CDR2 from the germline V gene are GTSNPN and SVGIG (reference sequence). J was trimmed by 3 bases and V by 3 bases; bases with no gene match: 6. CDR3 DNA sequence: TGTGCCTGGAGCCAGACAGGGGAGGACACTGAAGCTTTCTTT. Translated: CAWSQTGEDTEAFF.

The chain recombines TRBV6-5 with TRBJ1-1, with 7 bases aligning to TRBD1. The germline V gene has CDR1 MNHEY and CDR2 SVGAGI. CDR3 length: 15 residues. The V segment lost 7 bases and the J segment 2 bases; nucleotides outside the gene matches: 10. The CDR3 sequence: CASTARGDPNTEAFF. The CDR3 DNA is TGTGCCAGCACCGCCAGGGGGGACCCAAACACTGAAGCTTTCTTT.

The chain uses TRBV6-4 and TRBJ1-3; weak D call: TRBD1 (5 bases). The CDR3 has 14 residues. Germline assignment: CDR1 MRHNA and CDR2 SNTAGT. Trimming removed 9 bases from V and 2 bases from J, with 14 bases in between. This chain's CDR3 is CARNTQGAGNTIYF. CDR3 sequence (DNA): TGTGCCAGGAATACCCAGGGAGCTGGAAACACCATATATTTT.

V is TRBV4-2 and J is TRBJ1-2; TRBD1 agrees at 7 bases. CDR3 length: 17 residues. V gave up 2 bases and J gave up 1 base; unmatched junction bases: 10. From germline, CDR1 is LGHNA and CDR2 YNFKEQ. The CDR3 protein is CASSQSTTGIHNYGYTF. Here the CDR3 DNA reads TGTGCCAGCAGCCAATCGACGACAGGGATCCATAACTATGGCTACACCTTC.

This clone appeared a few times. The genes are TRBV7-2 and TRBJ1-6, with a possible D match to TRBD1 (6 bases). V was clipped by 5 bases and J by 5 bases, with 10 bases between them. This CDR3 is 14 amino acids long. CDR1 is SGHTA and CDR2 is FQGNSA in the germline V gene. CDR3: CASSPQGNNSPLHF. In nucleotides, the CDR3 is TGTGCCAGCAGCCCCCAGGGGAATAATTCACCCCTCCACTTT.

The chain has TRBV7-9 and TRBJ1-4; D remains ambiguous. V gave up 5 bases and J gave up 2 bases, with 12 bases separating them. CDR1 and CDR2 (germline): SEHNR, FQNEAQ (reference sequence). CDR3 size: 15 residues. CDR3 in DNA: TGTGCCAGCAGCCCCCCCCGCGGTACTAATGAAAAACTGTTTTTT. This translates into CASSPPRGTNEKLFF.

In this sample, this clone turned up once. The chain carries TRBV6-2 or TRBV6-3 and TRBJ2-3; 8 nucleotides agree with TRBD2. From germline, CDR1 is MNHEY and CDR2 SVGEGT. The V gene end was trimmed by 2 bases and the J gene end by 8 bases; junction bases not matched to a gene: 9. This CDR3 is built from 15 residues. CDR3 nucleotide sequence: TGTGCCAGCAGTTACATAGCGGGGAGGGTCCGTACGCAGTATTTT. This gives the protein CASSYIAGRVRTQYF.

The chain carries TRBV5-1 and TRBJ1-1; D is uncertain. CDR1 SGHRS and CDR2 YFSETQ come from the germline V gene. V was trimmed by 0 bases and J by 3 bases, leaving 9 bases between them. The CDR3 is made up of 14 amino acids. In nucleotides, the CDR3 is TGCGCCAGCAGCTTGGCCAGGACCGACACTGAAGCTTTCTTT. It translates to CASSLARTDTEAFF.